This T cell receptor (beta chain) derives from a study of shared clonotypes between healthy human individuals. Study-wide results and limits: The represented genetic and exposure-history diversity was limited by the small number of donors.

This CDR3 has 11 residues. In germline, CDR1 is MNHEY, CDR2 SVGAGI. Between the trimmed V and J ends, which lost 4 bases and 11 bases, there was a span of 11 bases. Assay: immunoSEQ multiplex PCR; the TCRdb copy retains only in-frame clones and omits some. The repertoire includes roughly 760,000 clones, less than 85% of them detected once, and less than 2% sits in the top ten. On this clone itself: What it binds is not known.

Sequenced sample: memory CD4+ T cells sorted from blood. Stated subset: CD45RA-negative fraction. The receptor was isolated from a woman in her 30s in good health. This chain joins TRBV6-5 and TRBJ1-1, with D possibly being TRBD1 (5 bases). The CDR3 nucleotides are TGTGCCAGCAGTTTGGGCAGGGAGGCTTTCTTT. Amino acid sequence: CASSLGREAFF.